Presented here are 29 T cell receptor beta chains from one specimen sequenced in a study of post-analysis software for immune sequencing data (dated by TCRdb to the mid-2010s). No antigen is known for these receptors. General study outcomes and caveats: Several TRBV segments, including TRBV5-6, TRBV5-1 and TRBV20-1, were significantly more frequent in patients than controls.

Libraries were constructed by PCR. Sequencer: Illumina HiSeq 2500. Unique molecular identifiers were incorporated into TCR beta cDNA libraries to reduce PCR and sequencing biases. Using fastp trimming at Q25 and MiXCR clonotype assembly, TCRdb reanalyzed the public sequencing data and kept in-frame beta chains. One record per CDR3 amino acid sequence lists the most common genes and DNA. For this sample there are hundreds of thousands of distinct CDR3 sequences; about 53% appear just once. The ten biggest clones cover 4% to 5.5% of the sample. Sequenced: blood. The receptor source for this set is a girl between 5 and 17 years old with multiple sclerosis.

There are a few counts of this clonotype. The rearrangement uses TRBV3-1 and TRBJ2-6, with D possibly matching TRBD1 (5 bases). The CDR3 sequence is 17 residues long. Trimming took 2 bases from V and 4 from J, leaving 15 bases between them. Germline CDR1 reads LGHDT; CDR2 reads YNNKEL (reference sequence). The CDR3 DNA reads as TGTGCCAGCAGCCAATATGCTTTGGGGCGCGGGGCCAACGTCCTGACTTTC. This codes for CASSQYALGRGANVLTF. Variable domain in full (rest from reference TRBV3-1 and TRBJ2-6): DTAVSQTPKYLVTQMGNDKSIKCEQNLGHDTMYWYKQDSKKFLKIMFSYNNKELIINETVPNRFSPKSPDKAHLNLHINSLELGDSAVYFCASSQYALGRGANVLTFGAGSRLTVL.

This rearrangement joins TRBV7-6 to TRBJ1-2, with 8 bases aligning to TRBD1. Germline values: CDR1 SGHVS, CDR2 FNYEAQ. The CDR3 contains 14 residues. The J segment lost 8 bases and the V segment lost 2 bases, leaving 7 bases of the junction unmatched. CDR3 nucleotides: TGTGCCAGCAGCTTAACGACAGGGGACGGGGGCTACACCTTC. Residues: CASSLTTGDGGYTF.

CDR3 sequence: CSVEVYQETQYF. The CDR3 DNA is TGCAGCGTTGAGGTGTACCAAGAGACCCAGTACTTC. The V gene is TRBV29-1, the J gene TRBJ2-5; D not resolved. With 3 bases removed from V and 0 bases from J, the gap between germline ends came to 5 bases. Germline values: CDR1 SQVTM, CDR2 ANQGSEA. This CDR3 spans 12 amino acids.

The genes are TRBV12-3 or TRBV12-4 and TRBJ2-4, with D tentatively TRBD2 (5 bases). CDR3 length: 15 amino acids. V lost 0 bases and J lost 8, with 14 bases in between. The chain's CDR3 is CASSLAPLRGDIQYF. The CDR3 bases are TGTGCCAGCAGTTTAGCTCCTTTACGGGGTGACATTCAGTACTTC.

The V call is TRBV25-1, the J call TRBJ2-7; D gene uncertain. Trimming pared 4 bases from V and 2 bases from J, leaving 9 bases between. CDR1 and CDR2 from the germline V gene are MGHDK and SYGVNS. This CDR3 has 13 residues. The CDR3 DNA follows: TGTGCCAGCAGTGCCGATCCAACCTACGAGCAGTACTTC. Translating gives CASSADPTYEQYF.

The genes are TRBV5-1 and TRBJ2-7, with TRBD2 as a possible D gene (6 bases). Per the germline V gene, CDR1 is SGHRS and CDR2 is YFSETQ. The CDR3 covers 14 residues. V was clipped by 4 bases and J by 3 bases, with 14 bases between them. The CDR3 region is CASSRGRGNYEQYF. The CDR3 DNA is TGCGCCAGCAGCCGTGGACGGGGGAACTACGAGCAGTACTTC.

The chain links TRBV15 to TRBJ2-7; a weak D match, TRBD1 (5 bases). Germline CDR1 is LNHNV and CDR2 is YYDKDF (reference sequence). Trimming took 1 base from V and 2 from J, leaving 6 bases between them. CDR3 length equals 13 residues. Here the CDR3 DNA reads TGTGCCACCAGCAGAGCAGGGCCCTACGAGCAGTACTTC. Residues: CATSRAGPYEQYF.

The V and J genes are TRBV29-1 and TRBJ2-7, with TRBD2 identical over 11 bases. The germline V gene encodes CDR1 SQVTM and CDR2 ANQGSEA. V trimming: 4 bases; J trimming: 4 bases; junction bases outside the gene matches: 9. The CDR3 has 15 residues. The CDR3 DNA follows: TGCAGCGTTGCCCGGAGGCTAGCGGGAGGATACGAGCAGTACTTC. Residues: CSVARRLAGGYEQYF.

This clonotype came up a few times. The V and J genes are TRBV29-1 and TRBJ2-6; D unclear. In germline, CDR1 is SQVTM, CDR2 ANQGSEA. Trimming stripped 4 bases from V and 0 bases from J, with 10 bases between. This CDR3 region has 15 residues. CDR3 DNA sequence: TGCAGCGTTGTGGCGGCTAACTCTGGGGCCAACGTCCTGACTTTC. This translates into CSVVAANSGANVLTF. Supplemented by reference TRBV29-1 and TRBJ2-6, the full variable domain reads SAVISQKPSRDICQRGTSLTIQCQVDSQVTMMFWYRQQPGQSLTLIATANQGSEATYESGFVIDKFPISRPNLTFSTLTVSNMSPEDSSIYLCSVVAANSGANVLTFGAGSRLTVL.

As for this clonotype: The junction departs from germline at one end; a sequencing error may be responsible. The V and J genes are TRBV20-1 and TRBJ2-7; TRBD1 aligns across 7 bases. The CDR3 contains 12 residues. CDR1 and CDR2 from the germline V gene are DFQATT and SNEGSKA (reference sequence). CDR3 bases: TGCAGTGCAAGAGTCTACAGGGGCGAGCAGTACTTC. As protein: CSARVYRGEQYF.

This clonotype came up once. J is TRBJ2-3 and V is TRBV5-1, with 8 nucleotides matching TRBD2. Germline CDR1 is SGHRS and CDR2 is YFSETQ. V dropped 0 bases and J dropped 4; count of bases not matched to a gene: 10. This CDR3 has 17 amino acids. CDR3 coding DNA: TGCGCCAGCAGCTTGGCCCGCGGGGGGTTATCCCCAGATACGCAGTATTTT. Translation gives CASSLARGGLSPDTQYF. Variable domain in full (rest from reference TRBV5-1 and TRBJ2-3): KAGVTQTPRYLIKTRGQQVTLSCSPISGHRSVSWYQQTPGQGLQFLFEYFSETQRNKGNFPGRFSGRQFSNSRSEMNVSTLELGDSALYLCASSLARGGLSPDTQYFGPGTRLTVL.

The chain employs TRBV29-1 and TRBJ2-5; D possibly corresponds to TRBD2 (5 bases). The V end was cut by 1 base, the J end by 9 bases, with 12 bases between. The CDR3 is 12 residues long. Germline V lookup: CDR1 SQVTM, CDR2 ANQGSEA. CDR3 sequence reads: CSVEVRPEAQYF. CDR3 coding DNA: TGCAGCGTTGAAGTCAGGCCGGAGGCCCAGTACTTC.

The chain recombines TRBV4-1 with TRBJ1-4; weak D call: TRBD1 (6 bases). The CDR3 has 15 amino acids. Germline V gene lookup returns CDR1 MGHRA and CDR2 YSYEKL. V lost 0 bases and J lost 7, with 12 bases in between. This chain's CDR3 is CASSQEQGLSEKLFF. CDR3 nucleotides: TGCGCCAGCAGCCAAGAGCAGGGGCTAAGTGAAAAACTGTTTTTT.

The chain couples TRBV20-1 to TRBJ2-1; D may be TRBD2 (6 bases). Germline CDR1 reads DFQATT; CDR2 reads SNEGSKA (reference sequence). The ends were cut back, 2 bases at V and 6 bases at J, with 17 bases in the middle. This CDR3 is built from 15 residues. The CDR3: CSARSPFGTVNEQFF. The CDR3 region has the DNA TGCAGTGCTAGATCCCCTTTTGGGACTGTCAATGAGCAGTTCTTC.

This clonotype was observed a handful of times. In nucleotides, the CDR3 is TGCGCCAGCTTAAGACTAGCCTCCAATGAGCAGTTCTTC. Its protein product is CASLRLASNEQFF. The chain recombines TRBV10-2 with TRBJ2-1, with 7 nucleotides matching TRBD2. The CDR3 consists of 13 residues. The V and J ends lost 8 bases and 6 bases, in that order; junction bases with no gene match: 7. Germline V gene sequence: CDR1 WSHSY, CDR2 SAAADI.

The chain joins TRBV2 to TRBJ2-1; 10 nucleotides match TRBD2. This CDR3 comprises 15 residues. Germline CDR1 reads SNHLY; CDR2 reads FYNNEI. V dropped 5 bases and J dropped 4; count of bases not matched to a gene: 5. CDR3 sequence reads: CASSPGTSVYNEQFF. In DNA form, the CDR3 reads TGTGCCAGCAGTCCCGGGACTAGCGTATACAATGAGCAGTTCTTC.

The CDR3 loop is CASGHRGTYEQYF. DNA for the CDR3: TGTGCCAGCGGGCACAGGGGTACCTACGAGCAGTACTTC. The rearrangement links TRBV6-6 to TRBJ2-5, with 7 bases lining up with TRBD1. The J call is uncertain, as TRBJ2-7 better fits the DNA end. There are 13 residues in the CDR3. Germline V gene data show CDR1 as MNHNY and CDR2 as SVGAGI (reference sequence).

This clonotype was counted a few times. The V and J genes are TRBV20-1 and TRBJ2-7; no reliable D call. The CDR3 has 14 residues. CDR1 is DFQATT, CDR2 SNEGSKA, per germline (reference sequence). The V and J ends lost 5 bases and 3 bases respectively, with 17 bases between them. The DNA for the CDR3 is TGCAGTGCTTCCCTGGCCAAGAACTTCTACGAGCAGTACTTC. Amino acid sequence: CSASLAKNFYEQYF.

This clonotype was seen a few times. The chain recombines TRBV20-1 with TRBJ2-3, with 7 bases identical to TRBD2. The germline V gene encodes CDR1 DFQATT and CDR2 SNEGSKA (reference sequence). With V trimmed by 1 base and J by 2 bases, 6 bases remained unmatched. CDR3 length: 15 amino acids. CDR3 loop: CSARGLAASTDTQYF. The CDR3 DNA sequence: TGCAGTGCTAGAGGGCTAGCGGCTTCCACAGATACGCAGTATTTT.

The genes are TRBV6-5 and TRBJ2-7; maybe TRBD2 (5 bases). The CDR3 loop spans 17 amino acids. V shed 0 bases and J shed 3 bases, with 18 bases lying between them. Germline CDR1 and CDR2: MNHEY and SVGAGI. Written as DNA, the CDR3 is TGTGCCAGCAGTTACTCGCACCGGGATATGGAGCTCTACGAGCAGTACTTC. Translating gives CASSYSHRDMELYEQYF.

The CDR3 sequence: CASSFWAPAGSTWEQYF. CDR3 in DNA: TGTGCCAGCAGCTTTTGGGCCCCGGCGGGCTCTACGTGGGAGCAGTACTTC. This chain connects TRBV7-9 to TRBJ2-7; the D gene is possibly TRBD2 (5 bases). CDR1 is SEHNR and CDR2 is FQNEAQ in the germline V gene (reference sequence). The ends were cut back, 3 bases at V and 7 bases at J, with 25 bases in the middle. The CDR3 runs 17 residues. Filled out from reference TRBV7-9 and TRBJ2-7, the complete variable domain reads DTGVSQNPRHKITKRGQNVTFRCDPISEHNRLYWYRQTLGQGPEFLTYFQNEAQLEKSRLLSDRFSAERPKGSFSTLEIQRTEQGDSAMYLCASSFWAPAGSTWEQYFGPGTRLTVT.

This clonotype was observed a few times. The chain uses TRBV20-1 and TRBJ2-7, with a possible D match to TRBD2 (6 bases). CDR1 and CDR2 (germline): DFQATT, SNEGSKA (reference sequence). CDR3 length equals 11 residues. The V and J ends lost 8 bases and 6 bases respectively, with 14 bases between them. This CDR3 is CSTQSGFEQYF. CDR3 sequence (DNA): TGCAGTACTCAGAGCGGGTTCGAGCAGTACTTC.

The CDR3 DNA sequence: TGCAGTGCAATCCCACAGGGGAACGAGCAGTACTTC. It yields the protein CSAIPQGNEQYF. J is TRBJ2-4 and V is TRBV20-1, with 7 nucleotides matching TRBD1. Gene TRBJ2-7 matches the end of the DNA better, so the J call may be wrong. In germline, CDR1 is DFQATT, CDR2 SNEGSKA (reference sequence). The CDR3 extends over 12 amino acids.

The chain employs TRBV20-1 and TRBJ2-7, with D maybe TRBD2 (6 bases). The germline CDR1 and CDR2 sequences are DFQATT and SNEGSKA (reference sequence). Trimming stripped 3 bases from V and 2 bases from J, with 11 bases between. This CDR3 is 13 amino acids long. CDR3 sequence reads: CSARGTATYEQYF. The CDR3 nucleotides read TGCAGTGCTAGGGGGACTGCGACCTACGAGCAGTACTTC.

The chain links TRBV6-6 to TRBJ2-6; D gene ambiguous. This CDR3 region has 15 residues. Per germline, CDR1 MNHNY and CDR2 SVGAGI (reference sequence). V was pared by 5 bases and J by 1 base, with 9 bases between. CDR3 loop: CASSIRESGANVLTF. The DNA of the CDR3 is TGTGCCAGCAGTATAAGGGAATCTGGGGCCAACGTCCTGACTTTC.

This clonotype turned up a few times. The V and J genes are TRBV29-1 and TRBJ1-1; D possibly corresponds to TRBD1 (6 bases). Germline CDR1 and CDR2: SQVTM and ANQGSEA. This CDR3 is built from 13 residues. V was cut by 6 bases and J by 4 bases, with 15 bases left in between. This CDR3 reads CSVARGQGTEAFF. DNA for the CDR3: TGCAGCGTCGCCCGGGGGCAGGGCACTGAAGCTTTCTTT.

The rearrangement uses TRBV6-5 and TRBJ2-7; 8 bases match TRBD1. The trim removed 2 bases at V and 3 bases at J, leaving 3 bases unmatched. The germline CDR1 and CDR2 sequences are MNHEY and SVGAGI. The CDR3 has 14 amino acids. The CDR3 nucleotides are TGTGCCAGCAGTTACCGGACAGGGCGCTACGAGCAGTACTTC. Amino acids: CASSYRTGRYEQYF.

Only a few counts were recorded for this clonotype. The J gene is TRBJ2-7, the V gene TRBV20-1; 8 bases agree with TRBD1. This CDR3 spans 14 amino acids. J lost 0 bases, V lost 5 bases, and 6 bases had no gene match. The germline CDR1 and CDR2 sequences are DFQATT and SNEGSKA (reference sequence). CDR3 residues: CSAQDRVTSYEQYF. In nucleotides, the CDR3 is TGCAGTGCTCAGGACAGGGTAACCTCCTACGAGCAGTACTTC.

The CDR3 nucleotides read TGCGCCAGCCGGCAAGGAGCGGGAGTCTATGAGCAGTTCTTC. Protein sequence: CASRQGAGVYEQFF. The rearrangement joins TRBV10-2 to TRBJ2-1, with 8 bases that match TRBD2. The CDR3 is 14 residues long. J was trimmed by 8 bases and V by 8 bases; bases with no gene match: 11. Germline values: CDR1 WSHSY, CDR2 SAAADI.